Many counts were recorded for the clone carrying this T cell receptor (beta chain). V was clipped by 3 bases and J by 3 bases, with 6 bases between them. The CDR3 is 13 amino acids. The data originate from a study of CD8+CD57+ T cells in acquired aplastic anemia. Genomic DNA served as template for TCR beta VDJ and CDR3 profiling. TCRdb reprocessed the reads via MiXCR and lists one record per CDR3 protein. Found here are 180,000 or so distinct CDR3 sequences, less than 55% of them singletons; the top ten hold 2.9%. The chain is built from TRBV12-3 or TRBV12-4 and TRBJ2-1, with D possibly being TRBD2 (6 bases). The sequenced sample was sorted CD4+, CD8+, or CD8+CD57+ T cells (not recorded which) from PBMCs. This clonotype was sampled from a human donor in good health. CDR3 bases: TGTGCCAGCAGTTTGCGGGACTACAATGAGCAGTTCTTC. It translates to CASSLRDYNEQFF.